The 16 T cell receptor beta chains reported below all come from one sample, sequenced in a study of shared clonotypes between healthy human individuals. Profiling relied on immunoSEQ multiplex PCR, and the TCRdb table lists in-frame clones only, not all of them. The sample holds around 2,000,000 clones, 85% to 95% seen once. Sequenced material: naive CD4+ T cells sorted from blood. Subset noted: CD45RA+ positively selected. Receptors originate from a man in his late teens or twenties in good health.

The chain recombines TRBV5-1 with TRBJ2-7; 7 bases agree with TRBD1. J lost 6 bases, V lost 4 bases, and 13 bases had no gene match. Germline V CDR1 and CDR2: SGHRS, YFSETQ. The CDR3 covers 15 residues. CDR3 DNA: TGCGCCAGCAGCCTTCAAAGTGTAGGGGGCGGCGAGCAGTACTTC. Residues: CASSLQSVGGGEQYF.

The chain uses TRBV6-5 and TRBJ1-1; maybe TRBD1 (6 bases). This CDR3 comprises 15 residues. Germline V CDR1 and CDR2: MNHEY, SVGAGI. The V end lost 6 bases, the J end lost 5 bases, and 19 bases lay between the germline ends. The CDR3 loop is CASRRTTGDFTEAFF. The CDR3 nucleotides are TGTGCCAGCAGGAGAACGACAGGTGACTTTACTGAAGCTTTCTTT.

The rearrangement uses TRBV7-2 and TRBJ1-5; D is unresolved. The CDR3 covers 15 residues. V was cut by 4 bases and J by 1 base, with 11 bases left in between. Germline assignment: CDR1 SGHTA and CDR2 FQGNSA. CDR3 amino acids: CASSSQVLSNQPQHF. The CDR3 coding sequence is TGTGCCAGCAGCTCTCAGGTTTTGAGCAATCAGCCCCAGCATTTT.

The chain is built from TRBV6-1 and TRBJ2-2, with 9 bases lining up with TRBD2. Germline loops: CDR1 MNHNS, CDR2 SASEGT. V lost 2 bases and J lost 2; bases outside the gene matches: 3. The CDR3 covers 16 residues. CDR3 nucleotides: TGTGCCAGCAGTGAACGACTAGCGGCAAACACCGGGGAGCTGTTTTTT. It translates to CASSERLAANTGELFF.

The V and J genes are TRBV30 and TRBJ2-1; 8 bases are shared with TRBD1. This CDR3 is built from 13 residues. V gave up 4 bases and J gave up 9 bases; unmatched junction bases: 8. Germline V gene data show CDR1 as GTSNPN and CDR2 as SVGIG (reference sequence). CDR3 in amino acids: CAWMDRAWTEQFF. The CDR3 coding sequence is TGTGCCTGGATGGACAGGGCGTGGACTGAGCAGTTCTTC.

The chain employs TRBV5-1 and TRBJ1-6; 8 bases are a match to TRBD1. CDR3 size: 15 residues. Germline CDR1 reads SGHRS; CDR2 reads YFSETQ. After removal of 4 bases from V and 8 bases from J, the junction contained 8 bases not matched to a gene. For the CDR3, the DNA is TGCGCCAGCAGCCAACGGACAGGGAAGGATTCACCCCTCCACTTT. Its protein product is CASSQRTGKDSPLHF.

This clone was seen a single time. The sample contains more than one DNA sequence encoding this CDR3. The gene calls are TRBV5-1 and TRBJ2-3; D remains ambiguous. V was pared by 0 bases and J by 2 bases, with 4 bases between. CDR3 size: 13 residues. Germline CDR1 is SGHRS and CDR2 is YFSETQ. The CDR3: CASSLDSTDTQYF. CDR3 DNA: TGCGCCAGCAGCTTGGATTCCACAGATACGCAGTATTTT.

As for this clone: The same CDR3 also results from other DNA sequences found in this sample. The chain links TRBV6-5 to TRBJ1-2; no clear D gene. Trimming shortened V by 0 bases and J by 2 bases, and 4 bases separated the two germline ends. This CDR3 is built from 13 residues. Germline values: CDR1 MNHEY, CDR2 SVGAGI. Here the CDR3 DNA reads TGTGCCAGCAGTTACTCCCCGAACTATGGCTACACCTTC. Protein sequence: CASSYSPNYGYTF.

V and J are TRBV19 and TRBJ1-5; D is unresolved. V lost 0 bases and J 1 base, leaving 10 bases between the germline ends. CDR1 is LNHDA and CDR2 is SQIVND in the germline V gene (reference sequence). The CDR3 has 16 residues. The CDR3 sequence is CASSIEPKGSNQPQHF. In DNA form, the CDR3 reads TGTGCCAGTAGTATAGAACCTAAAGGGAGCAATCAGCCCCAGCATTTT.

The genes are TRBV5-1 and TRBJ2-3; D call uncertain. CDR1 and CDR2 from the germline V gene are SGHRS and YFSETQ. V gave up 3 bases and J gave up 2 bases, with 10 bases separating them. The CDR3 sequence is 14 residues long. CDR3 nucleotide sequence: TGCGCCAGCAGCTGGGCGGTAAACACAGATACGCAGTATTTT. This encodes CASSWAVNTDTQYF.

The CDR3 loop reads CASSLFSSTGELFF. DNA for the CDR3: TGTGCCAGCAGCTTATTTTCCTCCACCGGGGAGCTGTTTTTT. The gene calls are TRBV7-3 and TRBJ2-2; D not resolved. The CDR3 consists of 14 residues. Germline V CDR1 and CDR2: SGHTA, FQGTGA. Trimming left V 2 bases short and J 4 bases short, with 8 bases between.

The V gene is TRBV7-2, the J gene TRBJ2-5; D unclear. Trimming stripped 2 bases from V and 2 bases from J, with 6 bases between. CDR1 and CDR2 (germline): SGHTA, FQGNSA. The CDR3 covers 13 residues. The CDR3 sequence: CASSLKSQETQYF. In DNA, the CDR3 is TGTGCCAGCAGCTTAAAGTCACAAGAGACCCAGTACTTC.

This chain connects TRBV6-5 to TRBJ2-1, with 11 nucleotides matching TRBD2. This CDR3 has 14 residues. V lost 6 bases to trimming and J lost 4 bases; unmatched junction nucleotides: 2. CDR1 and CDR2 from the germline V gene are MNHEY and SVGAGI. The CDR3 sequence is CASRTSGTYNEQFF. CDR3 sequence (DNA): TGTGCCAGCAGGACTAGCGGGACGTACAATGAGCAGTTCTTC.

This chain joins TRBV5-1 and TRBJ2-2; D remains ambiguous. The ends were cut back, 2 bases at V and 5 bases at J, with 13 bases in the middle. The V gene's germline CDR1 is SGHRS and CDR2 YFSETQ. The length of the CDR3 is 15 residues. The CDR3, as DNA: TGCGCCAGCAGCTTACAACAGCTGAAAACCGGGGAGCTGTTTTTT. Translating it yields CASSLQQLKTGELFF.

The chain combines TRBV5-4 with TRBJ2-2; TRBD2 aligns across 9 bases. The V and J ends lost 0 bases and 4 bases, in that order; junction bases with no gene match: 7. This CDR3 comprises 17 residues. Per germline, CDR1 SGHNT and CDR2 YYREEE (reference sequence). The CDR3 spells CASSLAGLAGSTGELFF. The CDR3 region has the DNA TGTGCCAGCAGCTTGGCCGGCCTAGCGGGATCCACCGGGGAGCTGTTTTTT. Using reference TRBV5-4 and TRBJ2-2 for the parts outside the CDR3, the full variable domain is ETGVTQSPTHLIKTRGQQVTLRCSSQSGHNTVSWYQQALGQGPQFIFQYYREEENGRGNFPPRFSGLQFPNYSSELNVNALELDDSALYLCASSLAGLAGSTGELFFGEGSRLTVL.

As concerns this clone: Distinct nucleotide sequences in the sample also encode this CDR3. This sequence joins TRBV30 and TRBJ2-1, with D unclear. Germline V gene data show CDR1 as GTSNPN and CDR2 as SVGIG (reference sequence). V shed 0 bases and J shed 8 bases, with 8 bases lying between them. This CDR3 contains 12 residues. CDR3 in DNA: TGTGCCTGGAGTGTTAAGGGTGATGAGCAGTTCTTC. Its translation: CAWSVKGDEQFF.